The 6 T cell receptor beta chains below were found in one sample sequenced in a study of blood T cell repertoires in COVID-19. The data were produced by immunoSEQ multiplex PCR, yet TCRdb's version contains in-frame clones alone and is incomplete. Of some 190,000 clones in the sample, over 75% were seen once. Sequencing used peripheral blood. The source of these receptors is a woman aged 45-60 years with acute or convalescent COVID-19.

The V gene is TRBV27, the J gene TRBJ1-4; no firm D call. Trimming pared 5 bases from V and 5 bases from J, leaving 18 bases between. The CDR3 sequence is 16 residues long. The V gene's germline CDR1 is MNHEY and CDR2 SMNVEV (reference sequence). Here the CDR3 reads CASSLHHGRGNEKLFF. In nucleotides, the CDR3 is TGTGCCAGCAGTCTCCACCATGGACGGGGAAATGAAAAACTGTTTTTT.

V usage is TRBV29-1 and J usage is TRBJ2-3; 7 nucleotides agree with TRBD2. CDR1 is SQVTM and CDR2 is ANQGSEA in the germline V gene. V was pared by 3 bases and J by 4 bases, with 4 bases of the junction left unmatched. This CDR3 is built from 13 residues. The CDR3 loop is CSVDSGGSDTQYF. Written as DNA, the CDR3 is TGCAGCGTTGATTCGGGAGGCTCAGATACGCAGTATTTT.

The V and J genes are TRBV29-1 and TRBJ1-2; D call uncertain. The CDR3 sequence is 12 residues long. The ends were cut back, 3 bases at V and 4 bases at J, with 9 bases in the middle. Germline V gives CDR1 SQVTM, CDR2 ANQGSEA. The CDR3 loop is CSVDQNSYGYTF. The CDR3 nucleotides are TGCAGCGTTGACCAAAACTCCTATGGCTACACCTTC.

The gene calls are TRBV5-1 and TRBJ2-1, with a tentative D call TRBD2 (5 bases). Trimming removed 0 bases from V and 5 bases from J, with 6 bases in between. This CDR3 has 13 residues. Germline V CDR1 and CDR2: SGHRS, YFSETQ. The CDR3 here is CASSLAGNNEQFF. The CDR3 nucleotides read TGCGCCAGCAGCTTGGCCGGGAACAATGAGCAGTTCTTC.

The chain combines TRBV5-4 with TRBJ2-2, with a tentative D call TRBD2 (6 bases). Germline V gene sequence: CDR1 SGHNT, CDR2 YYREEE (reference sequence). The length of the CDR3 is 16 residues. V dropped 2 bases and J dropped 1 base, with 12 bases sitting between them. The CDR3 bases are TGTGCCAGCAGCTTAGGGAGGTCCGGGAACACCGGGGAGCTGTTTTTT. It specifies CASSLGRSGNTGELFF.

The chain uses TRBV11-2 and TRBJ2-3, with D tentatively TRBD2 (6 bases). CDR3 length equals 16 residues. Trimming cost V 5 bases and J 5 bases, with 20 bases left between them. Germline V lookup: CDR1 SGHAT, CDR2 FQNNGV. CDR3 nucleotides: TGTGCCAGCAGCCCTAGGGACTGGATAATGGGAGATACGCAGTATTTT. Protein sequence: CASSPRDWIMGDTQYF.